One sample yielded the 13 T cell receptor beta chains listed below, sequenced in a study of cytomegalovirus exposure and HLA in healthy donors. The PCR was carried out with 60 Vbeta primers and 13 Jbeta primers. Some clones are missing from TCRdb's copy, which holds only in-frame ones; the method was immunoSEQ multiplex PCR. This table has about 190,000 clones, roughly 84% appearing once. The sequenced material came from PBMCs. These receptors were taken from a boy younger than 18 in good health and CMV-seronegative.

This rearrangement joins TRBV25-1 to TRBJ1-1, with a tentative D call TRBD1 (6 bases). The CDR3 covers 15 residues. V gave up 3 bases and J gave up 11 bases, with 22 bases separating them. Looked up from germline, CDR1 is MGHDK and CDR2 is SYGVNS. The DNA for the CDR3 is TGTGCCAGCAGTGACCCCTTTGGGGGGGCAAGGGAGGCTTTCTTT. It is translated as CASSDPFGGAREAFF.

The chain combines TRBV5-1 with TRBJ2-7, with a tentative D call TRBD1 (6 bases). The CDR3 runs to 16 residues. Germline CDR1 SGHRS, CDR2 YFSETQ. V was trimmed by 1 base and J by 3 bases, leaving 17 bases between them. The CDR3 here is CASSLTGTRVDYEQYF. CDR3 bases: TGCGCCAGCAGCTTGACAGGGACCCGGGTGGACTACGAGCAGTACTTC.

The chain joins TRBV7-6 to TRBJ1-6; 9 nucleotides align to TRBD1. The CDR3 consists of 18 residues. Germline CDR1 is SGHVS and CDR2 is FNYEAQ. Trimming took 2 bases from V and 13 from J; bases not matched to a gene: 18. DNA for the CDR3: TGTGCCAGCAGCTTAAGTGCAGCCGGACAGGGGTCGGTCGCGCCCCTCCACTTT. Residues: CASSLSAAGQGSVAPLHF.

The rearrangement joins TRBV29-1 to TRBJ2-6; weak D call: TRBD2 (6 bases). Germline V gene sequence: CDR1 SQVTM, CDR2 ANQGSEA. V was cut by 6 bases and J by 2 bases, with 8 bases left in between. The CDR3 runs to 13 residues. CDR3 DNA: TGCAGCGTCGGGGGAACTGGGGCCAACGTCCTGACTTTC. It translates to CSVGGTGANVLTF.

Note on this clone: The same CDR3 can be traced to other DNA sequences in this sample. In nucleotides, the CDR3 is TGTGCCAGCTCACCACCGTCTAGGAGGAACACTGAAGCTTTCTTT. Protein product: CASSPPSRRNTEAFF. The chain combines TRBV18 with TRBJ1-1; no clear D gene. The CDR3 runs to 15 residues. CDR1 and CDR2 from the germline V gene are KGHSH and LQKENI. Trimming removed 0 bases at V and 1 base at J, with 9 bases between.

The chain is built from TRBV18 and TRBJ2-5; the D gene is possibly TRBD1 (6 bases). CDR3 size: 16 residues. Germline loops: CDR1 KGHSH, CDR2 LQKENI. The ends were cut back, 3 bases at V and 5 bases at J, with 19 bases in the middle. The CDR3 DNA is TGTGCCAGCTCACCCGCTCTGGCAGGGACAAGGGAGACCCAGTACTTC. Translated: CASSPALAGTRETQYF. Looking up the rest from reference TRBV18 and TRBJ2-5 gives the full variable domain: NAGVMQNPRHLVRRRGQEARLRCSPMKGHSHVYWYRQLPEEGLKFMVYLQKENIIDESGMPKERFSAEFPKEGPSILRIQQVVRGDSAAYFCASSPALAGTRETQYFGPGTRLLVL.

The chain uses TRBV7-9 and TRBJ2-3, with 12 bases lining up with TRBD2. Germline V gene lookup returns CDR1 SEHNR and CDR2 FQNEAQ (reference sequence). The CDR3 has 17 amino acids. V dropped 5 bases and J dropped 2; count of bases not matched to a gene: 8. DNA of the CDR3: TGTGCCAGCAGCGTCTTACTAGCGGGGGGTATCACAGATACGCAGTATTTT. It translates to CASSVLLAGGITDTQYF.

This clone was seen only a few times. The chain couples TRBV2 to TRBJ2-5; maybe TRBD2 (6 bases). The CDR3 is made up of 14 amino acids. Looked up from germline, CDR1 is SNHLY and CDR2 is FYNNEI. Trimming stripped 1 base from V and 4 bases from J, with 10 bases between. The CDR3 region has the DNA TGTGCCAGCAGTGAAGGTTGGCGGGGAGAGACCCAGTACTTC. It specifies CASSEGWRGETQYF.

The chain has TRBV12-5 and TRBJ1-1; D gene uncertain. Germline CDR1 reads LGHNT; CDR2 reads FRNRAP. Between the trimmed V and J ends, which lost 2 bases and 4 bases, there was a span of 5 bases. The CDR3 length is 12 residues. The CDR3 nucleotides are TGTGCTAGTGGTTTGCCGGGCACTGAAGCTTTCTTT. This sequence encodes CASGLPGTEAFF. Full variable domain (rest looked up from reference TRBV12-5 and TRBJ1-1): DARVTQTPRHKVTEMGQEVTMRCQPILGHNTVFWYRQTMMQGLELLAYFRNRAPLDDSGMPKDRFSAEMPDATLATLKIQPSEPRDSAVYFCASGLPGTEAFFGQGTRLTVV.

V and J are TRBV6-5 and TRBJ2-5; the match to TRBD2 covers 9 bases. V was pared by 8 bases and J by 10 bases, with 8 bases of the junction left unmatched. CDR3 length: 12 residues. Germline CDR1 reads MNHEY; CDR2 reads SVGAGI. The CDR3: CASWNSGGYQYF. CDR3 coding DNA: TGTGCCAGCTGGAATAGCGGGGGTTACCAGTACTTC.

The rearrangement uses TRBV6-6 and TRBJ2-5, with a tentative D call TRBD2 (5 bases). Germline CDR1 MNHNY, CDR2 SVGAGI (reference sequence). The CDR3 consists of 14 residues. Trimming pared 0 bases from V and 5 bases from J, leaving 10 bases between. This CDR3 is CASSYSSGGETQYF. CDR3 DNA: TGTGCCAGCAGTTACTCCAGCGGTGGGGAGACCCAGTACTTC.

V gene TRBV28 combines with J gene TRBJ2-3; 7 bases are shared with TRBD2. Germline loops: CDR1 MDHEN, CDR2 SYDVKM. The ends lost 7 bases at V and 4 bases at J; junction bases unmatched: 17. The CDR3 extends over 17 amino acids. The CDR3 region has the DNA TGTGCCAGCACCAATCTGGATATGGGGAGGGCCCCAGATACGCAGTATTTT. It encodes CASTNLDMGRAPDTQYF. The complete variable domain, with remaining parts taken from reference TRBV28 and TRBJ2-3, reads DVKVTQSSRYLVKRTGEKVFLECVQDMDHENMFWYRQDPGLGLRLIYFSYDVKMKEKGDIPEGYSVSREKKERFSLILESASTNQTSMYLCASTNLDMGRAPDTQYFGPGTRLTVL.

This clone appeared a single time. CDR3 nucleotide sequence: TGTGCCATCAGTGAGTCGATGGCAGCTGGAAACACCATATATTTT. Amino acid sequence: CAISESMAAGNTIYF. This chain joins TRBV10-3 and TRBJ1-3; D remains ambiguous. The V end lost 0 bases, the J end lost 2 bases, and 8 bases lay between the germline ends. The germline V gene encodes CDR1 ENHRY and CDR2 SYGVKD. The CDR3 is 15 residues long.